The following is a T cell receptor (beta chain) sequence with its context. Its cognate antigen is unknown. The source of the sample is a study of CD4 T cell repertoires in COVID-19. About the research overall: After 9 to 11 days of IL-2 expansion, CFSE-low cells were relabeled and restimulated with other coronavirus spikes. Overall study findings and caveats: Suggested intraclonal diversification: top SARS-CoV-2-reactive clonotypes appeared in two or three memory subsets. SARS-CoV and/or HKU1 spike cultures shared between 7 and 25% of SARS-CoV-2 clonotypes.

Germline V lookup: CDR1 SGHDN, CDR2 FVKESK. The CDR3 contains 15 residues. V was shortened by 0 bases and J by 2 bases, with 10 bases between the two germline ends. Profiling relied on immunoSEQ multiplex PCR, and the TCRdb table lists in-frame clones only, not all of them. Found here are 20,000 to 25,000 clones, about nine tenths of them singletons; the top ten hold 0.58%. No culture step preceded sequencing of the ex vivo isolated memory T cells. This receptor was identified in a human donor who had COVID-19. The input for sequencing was central memory CD4+ T cells from blood, taken before the COVID-19 pandemic. This rearrangement joins TRBV14 to TRBJ1-2; no clear D gene. The CDR3 here is CASSQDRDVNYGYTF. In DNA, the CDR3 is TGTGCCAGCAGCCAAGATCGGGATGTCAACTATGGCTACACCTTC.